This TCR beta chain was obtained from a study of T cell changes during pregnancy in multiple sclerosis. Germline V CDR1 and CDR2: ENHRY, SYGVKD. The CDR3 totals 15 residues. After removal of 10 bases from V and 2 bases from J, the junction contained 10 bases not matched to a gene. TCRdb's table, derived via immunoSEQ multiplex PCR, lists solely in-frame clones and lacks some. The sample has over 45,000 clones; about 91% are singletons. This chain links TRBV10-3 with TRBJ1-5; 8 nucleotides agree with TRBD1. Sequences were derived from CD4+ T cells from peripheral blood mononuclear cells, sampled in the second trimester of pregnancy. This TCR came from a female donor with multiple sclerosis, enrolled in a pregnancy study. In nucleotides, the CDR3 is TGTGCCACTACCGAGGACAGGGCAGGCAATCAGCCCCAGCATTTT. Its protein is CATTEDRAGNQPQHF.